One T cell receptor beta chain is described in this entry. Its antigen remains unknown. Per the germline V gene, CDR1 is LNHDA and CDR2 is SQIVND (reference sequence). V dropped 3 bases and J dropped 5 bases, with 5 bases sitting between them. This CDR3 has 12 residues. This entry belongs to a study of T cells in Graves' hyperthyroidism and ophthalmopathy. Across the study: Specimen type is peripheral blood, collected at initial diagnosis prior to any treatment. Study-wide points: Expanded thyroid clonotypes (above 0.001) were mostly also found in blood. Ophthalmopathy was separated from stable hyperthyroidism by a 13 V-J model.

It was RNA transcripts that yielded the amplified TCR beta CDR3 regions. The HTBI primer set was used in a first-round RT-PCR of the TCR CDR3. TCRdb fed the multiplex PCR reads into MiXCR, producing one record per CDR3 protein. This repertoire shows hundreds of thousands of distinct CDR3 sequences, around 20% found once; its top ten account for roughly 44%. This chain joins TRBV19 and TRBJ1-5; D gene unclear. Sequenced sample: blood. The receptor comes from a man in his forties or fifties with Graves' ophthalmopathy. The CDR3 DNA sequence: TGTGCCAGTAGTATTTTGGATCAGCCCCAGCATTTT. It codes for CASSILDQPQHF.